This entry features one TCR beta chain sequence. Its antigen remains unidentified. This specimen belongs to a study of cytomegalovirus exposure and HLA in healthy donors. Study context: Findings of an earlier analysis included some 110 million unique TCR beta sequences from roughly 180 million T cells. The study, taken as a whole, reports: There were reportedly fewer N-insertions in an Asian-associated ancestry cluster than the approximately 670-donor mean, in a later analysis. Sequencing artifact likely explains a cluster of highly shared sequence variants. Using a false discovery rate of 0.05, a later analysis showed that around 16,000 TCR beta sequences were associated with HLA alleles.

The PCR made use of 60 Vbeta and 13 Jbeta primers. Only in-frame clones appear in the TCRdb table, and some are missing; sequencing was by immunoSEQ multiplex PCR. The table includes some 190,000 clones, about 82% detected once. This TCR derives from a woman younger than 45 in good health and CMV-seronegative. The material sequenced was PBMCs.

The CDR3 loop reads CASSPPGGKYNSPLHF. CDR3 coding DNA: TGTGCCAGCAGCCCCCCCGGTGGTAAATATAATTCACCCCTCCACTTT. V is TRBV7-2 and J is TRBJ1-6, with D hard to call. V was pared by 5 bases and J by 4 bases, with 15 bases between. The CDR3 loop spans 16 amino acids. Germline V gives CDR1 SGHTA, CDR2 FQGNSA.